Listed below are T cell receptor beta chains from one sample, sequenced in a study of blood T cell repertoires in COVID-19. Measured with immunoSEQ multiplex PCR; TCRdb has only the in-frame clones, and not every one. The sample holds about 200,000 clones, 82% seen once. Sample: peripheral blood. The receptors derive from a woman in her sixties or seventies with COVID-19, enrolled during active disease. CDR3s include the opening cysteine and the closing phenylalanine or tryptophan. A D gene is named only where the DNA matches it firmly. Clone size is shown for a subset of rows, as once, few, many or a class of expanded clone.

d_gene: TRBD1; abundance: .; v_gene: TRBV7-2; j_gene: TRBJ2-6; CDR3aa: CASSPTGGAAHLGANVLTF; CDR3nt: TGTGCCAGCAGCCCGACAGGGGGCGCTGCCCATCTCGGGGCCAACGTCCTGACTTTC
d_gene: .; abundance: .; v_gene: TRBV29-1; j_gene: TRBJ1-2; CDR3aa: CSVEDPGLYGYTF; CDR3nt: TGCAGCGTTGAAGATCCGGGTTTGTATGGCTACACCTTC
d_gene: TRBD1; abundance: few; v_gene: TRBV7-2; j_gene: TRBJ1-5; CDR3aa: CASSLSGGLNQPQHF; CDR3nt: TGTGCCAGCAGCTTGTCAGGGGGCCTGAATCAGCCCCAGCATTTT
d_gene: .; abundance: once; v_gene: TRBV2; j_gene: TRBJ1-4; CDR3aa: CASMIDRNNEKLFF; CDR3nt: TGTGCCAGCATGATCGACAGGAACAATGAAAAACTGTTTTTT
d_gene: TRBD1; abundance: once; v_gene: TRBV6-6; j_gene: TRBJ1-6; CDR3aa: CASTEQGNASPLHF; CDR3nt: TGTGCCAGCACAGAACAGGGGAATGCTTCACCCCTCCACTTT
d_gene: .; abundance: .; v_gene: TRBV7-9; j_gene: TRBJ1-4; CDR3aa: CASSLEPRGEKLFF; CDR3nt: TGTGCCAGCAGCTTAGAGCCACGAGGAGAAAAACTGTTTTTT
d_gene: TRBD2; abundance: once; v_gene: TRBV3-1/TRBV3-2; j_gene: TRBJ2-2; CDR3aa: CASSQVQRGGDGELFF; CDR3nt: TGTGCCAGCAGCCAAGTACAACGGGGGGGCGACGGGGAGCTGTTTTTT
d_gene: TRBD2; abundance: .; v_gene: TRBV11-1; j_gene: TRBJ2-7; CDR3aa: CASSFLAGGYEQYF; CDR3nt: TGTGCCAGCAGCTTCTTAGCGGGAGGCTACGAGCAGTACTTC
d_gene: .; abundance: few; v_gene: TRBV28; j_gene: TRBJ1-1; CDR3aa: CASQSSGRDTEAFF; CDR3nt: TGTGCCAGTCAGTCTTCGGGAAGGGACACTGAAGCTTTCTTT
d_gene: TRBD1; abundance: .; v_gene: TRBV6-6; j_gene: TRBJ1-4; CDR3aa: CASSRQGARGTNEKLFF; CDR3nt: TGTGCCAGCAGCCGACAGGGGGCGAGGGGAACTAATGAAAAACTGTTTTTT
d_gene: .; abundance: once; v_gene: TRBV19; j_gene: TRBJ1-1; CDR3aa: CASSQVGQTLEAFF; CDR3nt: TGTGCCAGTAGTCAGGTGGGGCAGACCCTAGAAGCTTTCTTT
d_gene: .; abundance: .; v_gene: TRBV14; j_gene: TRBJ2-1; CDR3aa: CASSQAGTLGGNEQFF; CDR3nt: TGTGCCAGCAGCCAAGCTGGAACTCTAGGCGGCAATGAGCAGTTCTTC
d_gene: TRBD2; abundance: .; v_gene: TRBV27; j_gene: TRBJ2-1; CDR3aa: CASRSGTSGYNEQFF; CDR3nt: TGTGCCAGCAGGTCCGGGACTAGCGGGTACAATGAGCAGTTCTTC
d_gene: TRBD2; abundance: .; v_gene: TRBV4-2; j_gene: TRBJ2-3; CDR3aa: CASSQVTSGGAGSDTQYF; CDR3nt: TGTGCCAGCAGCCAAGTGACTAGCGGGGGGGCGGGGTCAGATACGCAGTATTTT
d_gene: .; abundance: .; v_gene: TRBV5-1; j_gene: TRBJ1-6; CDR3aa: CASSLEGALHF; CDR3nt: TGCGCCAGCAGCTTAGAGGGAGCCCTCCACTTT
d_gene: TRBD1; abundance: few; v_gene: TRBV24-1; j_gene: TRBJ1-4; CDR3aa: CATSLTGEGEKLFF; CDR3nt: TGTGCCACCAGTTTGACAGGGGAAGGAGAAAAACTGTTTTTT
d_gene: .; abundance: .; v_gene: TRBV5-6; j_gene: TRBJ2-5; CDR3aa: CASSSPVETQYF; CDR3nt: TGTGCCAGCAGCTCCCCCGTGGAGACCCAGTACTTC
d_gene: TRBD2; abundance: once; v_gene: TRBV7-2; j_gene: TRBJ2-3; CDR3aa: CASRPRLAASTDTQYF; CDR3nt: TGTGCCAGCAGGCCCAGACTAGCTGCTAGCACAGATACGCAGTATTTT
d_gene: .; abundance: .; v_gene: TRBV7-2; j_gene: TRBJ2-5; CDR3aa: CASSPGGTAQETQYF; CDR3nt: TGTGCCAGCAGCCCTGGGGGGACAGCCCAAGAGACCCAGTACTTC
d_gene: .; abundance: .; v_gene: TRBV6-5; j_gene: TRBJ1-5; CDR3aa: CASTQTGNQPQHF; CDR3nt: TGTGCCAGCACCCAAACAGGGAATCAGCCCCAGCATTTT